A single sample is the source of the 12 T cell receptor beta chains below, sequenced in a study of T cell responses to AZD1222 COVID-19 vaccine (dated by TCRdb to the early 2020s). Libraries were prepared through the immunoSEQ multiplex PCR assay. The immuneACCESS repertoire file appears here via TCRdb, limited to in-frame rearrangements. These files lack a portion of the clones; in checked studies, under half of the deficit traces to unresolved V genes, and the cause of the others is not known. This sample gives 100,000 to 150,000 clones in total; more than 70% of them show up just once. Around 5% of the sample goes to the ten largest clones. The sample's time point label, decoded: baseline before first vaccination. Sequencing was performed on peripheral blood, taken on day 0 of AZD1222 vaccination. The receptors were gathered from an adult in good health.

In its sample, this clone was seen a few times. The rearrangement uses TRBV27 and TRBJ1-2; D uncertain. V lost 6 bases and J lost 5, with 10 bases in between. The CDR3 has 12 amino acids. Germline V CDR1 and CDR2: MNHEY, SMNVEV (reference sequence). CDR3 amino acids: CASSPLGYGYTF. The CDR3 DNA sequence: TGTGCCAGCAGCCCCCTGGGGTATGGCTACACCTTC.

This chain connects TRBV27 to TRBJ2-1; 9 nucleotides match TRBD1. With V trimmed by 6 bases and J by 9 bases, 6 bases remained unmatched. CDR1 and CDR2 from the germline V gene are MNHEY and SMNVEV (reference sequence). The CDR3 contains 13 residues. CDR3 bases: TGTGCCAGCAGATCACAGGGGGCACGTGAGCAGTTCTTC. Protein: CASRSQGAREQFF.

The CDR3 region is CASSPLGQTNTEAFF. The CDR3 DNA reads as TGTGCCAGCAGTCCTTTGGGACAAACGAACACTGAAGCTTTCTTT. V gene TRBV28 combines with J gene TRBJ1-1; tentative D call: TRBD1 (6 bases). This CDR3 contains 15 residues. The germline gives CDR1 MDHEN, CDR2 SYDVKM. Trimming removed 5 bases at V and 1 base at J, with 14 bases between.

This chain connects TRBV10-1 to TRBJ1-3; D ambiguous. The CDR3 is 14 amino acids. V lost 2 bases and J 0 bases, leaving 5 bases between the germline ends. Germline V gene lookup returns CDR1 WNHNN and CDR2 SYGVQD (reference sequence). The CDR3 region is CASSEDTSGNTIYF. The CDR3 bases are TGCGCCAGCAGTGAGGACACCTCTGGAAACACCATATATTTT.

The J gene is TRBJ2-1, the V gene TRBV18, with D perhaps matching TRBD2 (6 bases). V was cut by 0 bases and J by 4 bases, with 13 bases left in between. Germline V gives CDR1 KGHSH, CDR2 LQKENI. This CDR3 contains 16 residues. The CDR3 here is CASSPPNQEGYNEQFF. The CDR3 nucleotides read TGTGCCAGCTCACCACCGAATCAGGAGGGGTACAATGAGCAGTTCTTC.

This clone was counted once. V is TRBV15 and J is TRBJ1-6; D is unresolved. CDR1 LNHNV and CDR2 YYDKDF come from the germline V gene (reference sequence). This CDR3 region has 12 residues. Trimming took 8 bases from V and 8 from J, leaving 10 bases between them. CDR3 nucleotide sequence: TGTGCCACCGCGGGTGGGTATTCACCCCTCCACTTT. This codes for CATAGGYSPLHF.

This sequence joins TRBV28 and TRBJ1-5; no clear D. CDR1 MDHEN and CDR2 SYDVKM come from the germline V gene. Deletions cut 7 bases from V and 5 bases from J, with 18 bases between. The CDR3 is made up of 15 amino acids. The CDR3, as DNA: TGTGCCAGCACCCCGACTCCTGGTCGGGATCAGCCCCAGCATTTT. It translates to CASTPTPGRDQPQHF.

This chain connects TRBV19 to TRBJ1-3, with TRBD1 matching 10 bases. Germline CDR1 is LNHDA and CDR2 is SQIVND (reference sequence). The CDR3 length is 16 residues. J gave up 2 bases and V 5 bases, and 6 bases lay outside the gene matches. The CDR3 nucleotides read TGTGCCAGTAGTTTCCGGGACAGGGGTCCTGGAAACACCATATATTTT. This translates into CASSFRDRGPGNTIYF.

J is TRBJ1-5 and V is TRBV6-2 or TRBV6-3, with D uncertain. This CDR3 has 18 residues. V shed 0 bases and J shed 0 bases, with 15 bases lying between them. Germline CDR1 and CDR2: MNHEY and SVGEGT. CDR3 protein: CASSYSIFWQTSNQPQHF. DNA of the CDR3: TGTGCCAGCAGTTACTCGATTTTCTGGCAGACTAGCAATCAGCCCCAGCATTTT.

The rearrangement joins TRBV6-5 to TRBJ2-5, with D possibly matching TRBD1 (6 bases). Germline CDR1 is MNHEY and CDR2 is SVGAGI. V lost 2 bases to trimming and J lost 1 base, with 14 bases between them. The CDR3 runs to 16 residues. The CDR3 nucleotides are TGTGCCAGCAGTTACCGAAGTCAGGACAGCCAAGAGACCCAGTACTTC. Translation gives CASSYRSQDSQETQYF.

The chain employs TRBV3-1 (or the pseudogene TRBV3-2) and TRBJ2-7; 8 positions agree with TRBD2. After removal of 2 bases from V and 2 bases from J, the junction contained 17 bases not matched to a gene. The CDR3 consists of 19 residues. CDR1 is LGHDT and CDR2 is YNNKEL in the germline V gene (reference sequence). The CDR3 reads CASSQPPERRGLGTYEQYF. The DNA of the CDR3 is TGTGCCAGCAGCCAACCTCCTGAGAGGCGGGGACTAGGGACCTACGAGCAGTACTTC.

This clone has a single count. This chain links TRBV7-2 with TRBJ1-6; D gene uncertain. The V end was cut by 3 bases, the J end by 0 bases, with 6 bases between. This CDR3 contains 15 residues. From germline, CDR1 is SGHTA and CDR2 FQGNSA. CDR3: CASSFGSSYNSPLHF. The CDR3 DNA reads as TGTGCCAGCAGCTTCGGTAGCTCCTATAATTCACCCCTCCACTTT.